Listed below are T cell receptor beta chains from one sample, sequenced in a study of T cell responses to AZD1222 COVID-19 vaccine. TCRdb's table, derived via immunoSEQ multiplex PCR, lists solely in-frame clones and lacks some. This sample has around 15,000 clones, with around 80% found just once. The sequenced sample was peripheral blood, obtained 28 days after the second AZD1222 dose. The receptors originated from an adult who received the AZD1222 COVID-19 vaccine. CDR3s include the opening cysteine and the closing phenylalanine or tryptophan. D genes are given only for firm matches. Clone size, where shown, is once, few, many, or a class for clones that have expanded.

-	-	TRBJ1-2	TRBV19	TGTGCCAGTAGTATAGAGACAAGTCTAAACTATGGCTACACCTTC	CASSIETSLNYGYTF
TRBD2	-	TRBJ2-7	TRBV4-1	TGCGCCAGCAGCCAAGAGGCTAGCGGGCCCTACGAGCAGTACTTC	CASSQEASGPYEQYF
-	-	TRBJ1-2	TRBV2	TGTGCCAGCAGTGTGGGACAAGGGAGCTATGGCTACACCTTC	CASSVGQGSYGYTF
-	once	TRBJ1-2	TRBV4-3	TGCGCCAGCAGCCAAGATCTGGGGACGGGTGGCTACACCTTC	CASSQDLGTGGYTF
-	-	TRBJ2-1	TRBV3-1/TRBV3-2	TGTGCCAGCAGCCAAGGGATAAGGGGGGATATGTTCTTC	CASSQGIRGDMFF
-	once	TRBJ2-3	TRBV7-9	TGTGCCAGCAGCCCCCGGGGGACTAGCACAGATACGCAGTATTTT	CASSPRGTSTDTQYF
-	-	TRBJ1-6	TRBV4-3	TGCGCCAGCAGCCAAGAGGAAGGGGCCTCGGGAAATTCACCCCTCCACTTT	CASSQEEGASGNSPLHF
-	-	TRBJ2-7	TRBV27	TGTGCCAGCAGTCCAGGCAGCTACTACGAGCAGTACTTC	CASSPGSYYEQYF
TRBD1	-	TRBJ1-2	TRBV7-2	TGTGCCAGCCATATCCCAGGGGGCATGGGTGGCTACACCTTC	CASHIPGGMGGYTF
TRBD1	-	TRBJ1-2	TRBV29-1	TGCAGCGCTGGACAGGGAGGAGGCTACACCTTC	CSAGQGGGYTF
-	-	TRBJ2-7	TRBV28	TGTGCCAGCAGTTTATCGGGGCCCTACGAGCAGTACTTC	CASSLSGPYEQYF
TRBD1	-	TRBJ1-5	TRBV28	TGTGCCAGCAGTTTCTTCGGACAGGGAGGCCAGCCCCAGCATTTT	CASSFFGQGGQPQHF
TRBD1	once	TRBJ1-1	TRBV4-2	TGTGCCAGCAGCGACCGGGACAGGGCTTTCTTT	CASSDRDRAFF
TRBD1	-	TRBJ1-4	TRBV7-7	TGTGCCAGCAGCCCTGGGACAGCAGCTAATGAAAAACTGTTTTTT	CASSPGTAANEKLFF
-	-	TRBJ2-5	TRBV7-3	TGTGCCAGCAGCTCCAAAGAGACCCAGTACTTC	CASSSKETQYF
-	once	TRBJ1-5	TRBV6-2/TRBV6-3	TGTGCCAGCAGTTACGGCAGGGAGGGTCAGCCCCAGCATTTT	CASSYGREGQPQHF
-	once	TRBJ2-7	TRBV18	TGTGCCAGCTCACCCAAGGGGGCCTACGAGCAGTACTTC	CASSPKGAYEQYF
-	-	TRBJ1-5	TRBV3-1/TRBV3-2	TGTGCCAGCAGCCAATTTGAGGGGACGGAACAGCCCCAGCATTTT	CASSQFEGTEQPQHF
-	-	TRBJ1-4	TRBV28	TGTGCCAGCAGCCAAGGGTTCGTTGCAACTAATGAAAAACTGTTTTTT	CASSQGFVATNEKLFF